This TCR beta chain was sequenced in a study of early T cells in non-severe SARS-CoV-2 infection. Study conclusions and caveats: VDJdb-based annotation leaned toward anti-spike CD8 responses and missed private and CD4 specificities.

There are many counts of this clonotype. The target antigen is unknown. CDR3 length: 17 amino acids. The V gene end was trimmed by 4 bases and the J gene end by 8 bases; junction bases not matched to a gene: 13. CDR1 SGHTA and CDR2 FQGNSA come from the germline V gene. The protocol attached unique molecular identifiers to individual cDNA molecules. TCRdb reprocessed the 5' RACE reads with MiXCR, giving one entry per CDR3 protein. The sample has about 26,000 distinct CDR3 sequences, approximately 4.1% seen once. Sequencing was carried out using whole blood. The chain recombines TRBV7-2 with TRBJ2-1; 11 bases match TRBD2. The TCR sequence derives from an adult who was a healthcare worker with PCR-confirmed SARS-CoV-2 infection or an uninfected control (not recorded which). The CDR3 sequence: CASSSGILAGVTHEQFF. As DNA, the CDR3 is TGTGCCAGCAGCTCCGGAATACTAGCGGGAGTCACCCATGAGCAGTTCTTC.